These T cell receptor beta chains were read from a single sample in a study of blood T cell repertoires in COVID-19. Repertoires were generated with immunoSEQ multiplex PCR, while TCRdb's copy carries only in-frame clones and drops some. The table includes about 110,000 clones, around 85% detected once. Material: peripheral blood. Receptor source: an older woman with COVID-19, enrolled during active disease. The CDR3 runs from the conserved cysteine through the conserved F or W. The D gene is left open where the match is weak. Clone size appears in some rows only: once, few, many, or a class for an expanded clone.

>-|16|TRBJ2-5|TRBD2|TRBV5-4
CASSVLTSGGQETQYF
TGTGCCAGCAGCGTATTGACTAGCGGGGGACAAGAGACCCAGTACTTC
>-|14|TRBJ2-7|-|TRBV18
CASSLVGSSYEQYF
TGTGCCAGCTCACTCGTTGGGAGCTCCTACGAGCAGTACTTC
>once|15|TRBJ1-1|-|TRBV6-2/TRBV6-3
CASSPRPRRSTEAFF
TGTGCCAGCAGCCCCCGGCCCAGAAGGAGCACTGAAGCTTTCTTT
>-|12|TRBJ1-4|-|TRBV19
CASSIVRGQLFF
TGTGCCAGTAGTATTGTCCGGGGTCAACTGTTTTTT
>-|16|TRBJ2-2|-|TRBV4-1
CASSLEVAVNTGELFF
TGCGCCAGCAGCCTGGAGGTGGCGGTGAACACCGGGGAGCTGTTTTTT
>once|12|TRBJ2-3|-|TRBV7-8
CASSQLADTQYF
TGTGCCAGCAGCCAGCTAGCGGATACGCAGTATTTT
>-|16|TRBJ2-1|TRBD2|TRBV5-1
CASSLGASGVYNEQFF
TGCGCCAGCAGCTTGGGGGCTAGCGGGGTGTACAATGAGCAGTTCTTC
>-|16|TRBJ2-3|TRBD1|TRBV7-6
CASSSSGTGGADTQYF
TGTGCCAGCAGCTCGTCCGGGACAGGGGGCGCAGATACGCAGTATTTT
>-|16|TRBJ2-1|TRBD2|TRBV5-1
CASSLNGGGAYNEQFF
TGCGCCAGCAGCTTGAACGGCGGGGGGGCGTACAATGAGCAGTTCTTC
>-|15|TRBJ1-2|-|TRBV19
CASRAGAASNYGYTF
TGTGCCAGTAGGGCAGGAGCGGCTTCTAACTATGGCTACACCTTC
>-|15|TRBJ2-1|-|TRBV11-3
CASSLEASTYNEQFF
TGTGCCAGCAGCCTCGAGGCTTCGACCTACAATGAGCAGTTCTTC
>-|14|TRBJ1-1|-|TRBV4-3
CASSQETQAPEAFF
TGCGCCAGCAGCCAAGAAACCCAGGCTCCTGAAGCTTTCTTT
>once|14|TRBJ1-2|TRBD1|TRBV2
CASTFRGQAYGYTF
TGTGCCAGCACCTTTAGGGGACAGGCTTATGGCTACACCTTC